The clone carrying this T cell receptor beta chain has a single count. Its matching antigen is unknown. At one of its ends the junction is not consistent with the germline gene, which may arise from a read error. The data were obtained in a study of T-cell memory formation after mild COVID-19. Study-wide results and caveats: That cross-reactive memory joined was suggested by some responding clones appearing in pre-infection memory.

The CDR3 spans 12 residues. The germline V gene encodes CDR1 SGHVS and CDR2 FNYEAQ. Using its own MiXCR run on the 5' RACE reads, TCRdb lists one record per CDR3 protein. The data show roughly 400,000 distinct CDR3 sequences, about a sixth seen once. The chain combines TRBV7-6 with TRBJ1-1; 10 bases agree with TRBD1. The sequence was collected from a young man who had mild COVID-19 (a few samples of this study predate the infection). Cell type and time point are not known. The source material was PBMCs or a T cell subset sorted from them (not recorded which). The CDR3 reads CASRDRGNMALF. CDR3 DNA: TGTGCCAGCAGGGACAGGGGGAATATGGCTTTATTT.